The 4 T cell receptor beta chains below come from one sample, sequenced in a study of blood T cell repertoires in COVID-19. The table came from immunoSEQ multiplex PCR; TCRdb's copy has only in-frame clones and leaves some out. The repertoire holds roughly 220,000 clones, with approximately 86% as singletons. Sequenced sample: PBMCs or T cells enriched from blood (not recorded which). The receptors shown here come from a woman aged 50 to 60 with acute COVID-19.

The chain is built from TRBV3-1 (or the pseudogene TRBV3-2) and TRBJ2-7, with 10 positions matching TRBD2. Unmatched junction bases numbered 7, after V lost 1 base and J lost 4 bases. This CDR3 comprises 16 residues. The germline CDR1 and CDR2 sequences are LGHDT and YNNKEL (reference sequence). The CDR3 sequence is CASSQVAAGGQYEQYF. The CDR3 DNA reads as TGTGCCAGCAGCCAAGTTGCAGCGGGAGGGCAATACGAGCAGTACTTC.

This chain uses TRBV30 with TRBJ1-6, with D perhaps matching TRBD1 (6 bases). V was shortened by 0 bases and J by 12 bases, with 12 bases between the two germline ends. CDR1 and CDR2 from the germline V gene are GTSNPN and SVGIG (reference sequence). The CDR3 is 13 amino acids. The CDR3 DNA reads as TGTGCCTGGAGTGTAGGCAGGGGTGGACCCCTCCACTTT. Residues: CAWSVGRGGPLHF. Supplemented by reference TRBV30 and TRBJ1-6, the full variable domain reads SQTIHQWPATLVQPVGSPLSLECTVEGTSNPNLYWYRQAAGRGLQLLFYSVGIGQISSEVPQNLSASRPQDRQFILSSKKLLLSDSGFYLCAWSVGRGGPLHFGNGTRLTVT.

This clone has only one observation. The genes are TRBV2 and TRBJ2-2; TRBD1 matches 9 bases. The V segment lost 7 bases and the J segment 4 bases; nucleotides outside the gene matches: 7. There are 15 residues in the CDR3. Germline CDR1 reads SNHLY; CDR2 reads FYNNEI. CDR3 sequence reads: CASKVWTGVTGELFF. DNA for the CDR3: TGTGCCAGCAAGGTCTGGACAGGGGTCACCGGGGAGCTGTTTTTT.

There are a few counts of this clone. CDR3 sequence (DNA): TGCGCCAGCAGCTTGGGAGGGTGGGAGAATTCACCCCTCCACTTT. This encodes CASSLGGWENSPLHF. The chain combines TRBV5-1 with TRBJ1-6; D is unresolved. The CDR3 spans 15 residues. The germline gives CDR1 SGHRS, CDR2 YFSETQ. Trimming pared 0 bases from V and 7 bases from J, leaving 11 bases between.